This T cell receptor beta chain was retrieved from a study of Ad26.COV2.S vaccination and SARS-CoV-2 variants (dated by TCRdb to about 2021). With regard to the full study: Donors in the vaccine arm were drawn from COV1001, a phase I-IIa trial of Ad26.COV2.S in healthy adults that was multicentre, randomized, double-blind and placebo-controlled. Blinding of investigators to trial group allocation was maintained during experiments and outcome assessment. Trial participants were randomized into five groups of five, in which low-dose or high-dose Ad26.COV2.S was given once or twice, or placebo was given on both occasions. TCRbeta repertoire sequencing served as the tool for gauging how specific and how broad the SARS-CoV-2-reactive T cell receptors were following Ad26.COV2.S vaccination. The TCR-sequenced set comprised around 30 samples: roughly 19 Ad26.COV2.S vaccine recipients, 5 placebo recipients and 8 SARS-CoV-2 convalescent individuals. Dosing of Ad26.COV2.S was intramuscular, at either 5x10^10 or 1x10^11 viral particles, delivered as one shot or as two shots spaced 56 days apart. The study at large found these results: Higher spike-specific TCR breadth was observed in Ad26.COV2.S recipients than in placebo recipients (P = 0.0014). Comparing responses between vaccine doses or regimens was not something the study was powered to do. Vaccine and placebo recipients had similar non-spike TCR breadth, a finding consistent with the vaccine containing only spike. The authors noted that total T cell responses may have been underestimated by the TCR breadth and depth analyses. After vaccination, substantial breadth of spike-specific CD8+ and CD4+ T cell responses was reported.

TCRbeta CDR3 regions were sequenced with the immunoSEQ Assay. After extraction, genomic DNA underwent amplification by bias-controlled multiplex PCR, followed by high-throughput sequencing. The study's own analysis went as follows. To quantify the absolute abundance of every unique TCRbeta CDR3 region, sequences were collapsed and filtered. T cell fraction was estimated by normalization of TCRbeta template counts to usable DNA, with usable DNA being measured through amplification of reference genes present in all nucleated cells. Repertoire TCRs were annotated as SARS-CoV-2-specific by exact matching of V gene, CDR3 amino acid sequence and J gene to a known reactive TCR set. The reference SARS-CoV-2 TCR set was obtained from MIRA and was filtered for enrichment in COVID-19-positive ImmuneCODE repertoires, whereby public or cross-reactive TCRs were removed. Using the MIRA antigens, annotated TCRs were further analysed by specific ORF or by position within an ORF. Breadth was defined as annotated unique rearrangements over total unique productive rearrangements; depth was the summed frequency of those rearrangements. Group comparisons of TCR breadth used two-sided Wilcoxon rank-sum tests. In TCRdb, the immuneACCESS table is reduced to in-frame sequences with V and J assigned. These tables do not hold every clone; where another copy was compared, an unresolved V gene accounts for under half, and the others remain unexplained. The D gene and trimming were derived from the DNA, and the V and J assignments and clone size from that table. This sample is represented by some 250,000 clones; around 89% of them were singletons. Clones ranked in the top ten supply roughly a tenth of the sample.

This sample's treatment or condition label indicates: around 19 received Ad26.COV2.S at low or high dose, single or two shots; 5 received placebo; per-sample allocation not given. For vaccine and placebo recipients, the sequenced repertoires came from samples collected on day 63 after the first injection. Cohort 1b enrolled about two dozen adults aged 18-55 years at a single site in Boston, USA, between 29 July and 7 August 2020. Ad26.COV2.S was a replication-incompetent adenovirus type 26 vector expressing a prefusion-stabilized SARS-CoV-2 spike protein from the original Wuhan strain. On this clone itself: What this receptor recognizes is not known. No base-level quality is on record; no much larger clone is a single base apart.

Taken from cysteine to phenylalanine, the CDR3 has 13 residues. The CDR3 DNA has 39 bases and is translated from base 1. Trimming removed 3 bases from V and 6 bases from J, leaving 8 bases between the germline ends. The germline V gene gives CDR1 as SGHTA and CDR2 as FQGNSA. The source is a person between 18 and 65 years old who received the Ad26.COV2.S COVID-19 vaccine or a placebo. Sample: peripheral blood, taken in a trial of Ad26.COV2.S vaccine versus placebo. The sequence joins TRBV7-2 to TRBJ2-2; no D segment can be confidently identified. The DNA sequence is as follows: TGTGCCAGCAGCTTGTCGACACCCGGGGAGCTGTTTTTT. Translated, it reads CASSLSTPGELFF.